This T cell receptor (beta chain) was sequenced for a study of T cell responses to AZD1222 COVID-19 vaccine. Regarding the study as a whole: Nearly half of spike-specific TCRs reportedly target unmutated variant regions.

Sequenced by immunoSEQ multiplex PCR; TCRdb stores in-frame clones only, minus some. The repertoire consists of around 130,000 clones, with about 91% occurring once and the leading ten covering less than 2%. Germline values: CDR1 LNHNV, CDR2 YYDKDF (reference sequence). CDR3 size: 17 residues. Trimming at V came to 5 bases and at J to 6 bases, leaving 13 bases not matched to a gene. With respect to this clone: The target antigen is unknown.

V and J are TRBV15 and TRBJ1-2; 12 bases are shared with TRBD1. Specimen: peripheral blood, collected 28 days after the second AZD1222 dose. This clonotype was obtained from an adult who received the AZD1222 COVID-19 vaccine. CDR3 residues: CATSHPQRDRGRDGYTF. CDR3 nucleotides: TGTGCCACCAGCCACCCGCAGCGGGACAGGGGGCGGGATGGCTACACCTTC. Based on the CDR3 plus reference TRBV15 and TRBJ1-2, the full variable domain is DAMVIQNPRYQVTQFGKPVTLSCSQTLNHNVMYWYQQKSSQAPKLLFHYYDKDFNNEADTPDNFQSRRPNTSFCFLDIRSPGLGDTAMYLCATSHPQRDRGRDGYTFGSGTRLTVV.